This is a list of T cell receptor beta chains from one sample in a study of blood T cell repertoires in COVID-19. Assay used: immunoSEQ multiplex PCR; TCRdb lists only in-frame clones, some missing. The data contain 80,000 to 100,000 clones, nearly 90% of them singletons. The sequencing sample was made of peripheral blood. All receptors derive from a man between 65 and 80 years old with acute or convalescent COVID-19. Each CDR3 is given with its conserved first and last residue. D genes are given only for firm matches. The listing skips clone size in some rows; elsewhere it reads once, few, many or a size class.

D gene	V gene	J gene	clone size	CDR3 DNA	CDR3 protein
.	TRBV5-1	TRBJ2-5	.	TGCGCCAGCAGCTTGTTGGCTAGCATGGAGACCCAGTACTTC	CASSLLASMETQYF
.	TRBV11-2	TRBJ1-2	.	TGTGCCAGCAGCTTAGGACGGACAGCTAACTATGGCTACACCTTC	CASSLGRTANYGYTF
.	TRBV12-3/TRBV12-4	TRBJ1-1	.	TGTGCCAGCAGTTTAGTAGCTAACACTGAAGCTTTCTTT	CASSLVANTEAFF
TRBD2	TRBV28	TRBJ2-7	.	TGTGCCAGCTTTCAGCGGGGGGCCTCCTACGAGCAGTACTTC	CASFQRGASYEQYF
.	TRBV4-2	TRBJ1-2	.	TGTGCCAGCAGCCAAGATAGGTCAGCGCACTATGGCTACACCTTC	CASSQDRSAHYGYTF
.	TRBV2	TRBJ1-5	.	TGTGCCAGCAGTGATGGGGGAGGGGGTGGGCCCCAGCATTTT	CASSDGGGGGPQHF
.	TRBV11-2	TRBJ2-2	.	TGTGCCAGCAGCTTACAGGGGGGCACCGGGGAGCTGTTTTTT	CASSLQGGTGELFF
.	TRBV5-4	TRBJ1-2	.	TGTGCCAGCAGCTGGGGGGGGGCACTGAATGGCTACACCTTC	CASSWGGALNGYTF
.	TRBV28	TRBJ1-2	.	TGTGCCAGCAGTTTATCAGGGGTTGCGGGAGATGACTATGGCTACACCTTC	CASSLSGVAGDDYGYTF
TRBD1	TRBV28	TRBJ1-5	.	TGTGCCAGCAGTTACGGACAGGCGACCAAGCCCCAGCATTTT	CASSYGQATKPQHF
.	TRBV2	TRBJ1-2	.	TGTGCCAGCAGGGAACAGGTGGCGACCCTAAACTATGGCTACACCTTC	CASREQVATLNYGYTF
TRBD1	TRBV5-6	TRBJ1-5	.	TGTGCCAGCAGCTCGGGACAGGGGCCTAGGGCCCAGCATTTT	CASSSGQGPRAQHF
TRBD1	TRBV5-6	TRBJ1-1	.	TGTGCCAGCAGCTCCAGGGGGATGAACACTGAAGCTTTCTTT	CASSSRGMNTEAFF
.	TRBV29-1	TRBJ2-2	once	TGCAGCGTTGAGACAGCGGGCGTTCTCACCGGGGAGCTGTTTTTT	CSVETAGVLTGELFF
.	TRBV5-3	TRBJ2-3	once	TGTGCCAGAAGCCCCGTTGCGGTGGGCACAGATACGCAGTATTTT	CARSPVAVGTDTQYF
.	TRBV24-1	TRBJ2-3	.	TGTGCCACCAGTATGGGAGGAGCCTCACTTGATAGCACAGATACGCAGTATTTT	CATSMGGASLDSTDTQYF
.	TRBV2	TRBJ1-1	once	TGTGCCAGCATCCCCACAGGGAGAGGCACTGAAGCTTTCTTT	CASIPTGRGTEAFF
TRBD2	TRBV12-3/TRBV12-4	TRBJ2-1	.	TGTGCCAGCAGTCACCTAGCGGCCAATGAGCAGTTCTTC	CASSHLAANEQFF
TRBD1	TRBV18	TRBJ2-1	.	TGTGCCAGCTCACCTAGACAGGGGTCCTACAATGAGCAGTTCTTC	CASSPRQGSYNEQFF
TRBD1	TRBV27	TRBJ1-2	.	TGTGCCAGCGGGGACAGGGGGAATGGTGGCTACACCTTC	CASGDRGNGGYTF
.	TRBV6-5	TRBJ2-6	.	TGTGCCAGCAGCCTTGACACCTCTGGGGCCAACGTCCTGACTTTC	CASSLDTSGANVLTF
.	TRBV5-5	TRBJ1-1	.	TGTGCCAGCAGCGTTGGGGGCACAAGTTTCACTGAAGCTTTCTTT	CASSVGGTSFTEAFF
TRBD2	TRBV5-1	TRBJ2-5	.	TGCGCCAGCAGCTCCCCGGGAGGGGGGGAGACCCAGTACTTC	CASSSPGGGETQYF
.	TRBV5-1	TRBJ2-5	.	TGCGCCAGCAGCTTGGGGCCGGAGGAAGAGACCCAGTACTTC	CASSLGPEEETQYF
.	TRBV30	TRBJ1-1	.	TGTGCCTGGAGTGTAACGCCGGGACTGATAAATGGGGACACTGAAGCTTTCTTT	CAWSVTPGLINGDTEAFF
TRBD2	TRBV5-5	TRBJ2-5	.	TGTGCCAGCAGCACAAGCGGGGGGCGTCAAGAGACCCAGTACTTC	CASSTSGGRQETQYF
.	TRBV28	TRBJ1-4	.	TGTGCCAGCAACCGAGGTGGGGCCGTGAATGAAAAACTGTTTTTT	CASNRGGAVNEKLFF
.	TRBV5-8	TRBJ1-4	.	TGTGCCAGCAGCTTGCAGACAGTAGAAGAAAAACTGTTTTTT	CASSLQTVEEKLFF
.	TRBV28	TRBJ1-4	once	TGTGCCAGCAGTTCCCCGACAGCCTATAATGAAAAACTGTTTTTT	CASSSPTAYNEKLFF
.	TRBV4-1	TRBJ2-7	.	TGCGCCAGCAGCCAAGCAGGGTTCGGCGAGCAGTACTTC	CASSQAGFGEQYF
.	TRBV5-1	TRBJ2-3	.	TGCGCCAGCAACATACCGGGAGATACGCAGTATTTT	CASNIPGDTQYF
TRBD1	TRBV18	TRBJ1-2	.	TGTGCCACCCTCGGACAGGACAACTATGGCTACACCTTC	CATLGQDNYGYTF
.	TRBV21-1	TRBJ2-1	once	TGTGCCAGCAGCAAAGAGAGAGGCAGCGTGGGGGGGCCTGAATGTAACCATGAGCAGTTCTTC	CASSKERGSVGGPECNHEQFF
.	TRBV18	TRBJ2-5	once	TGTGCCAGCTCCTGGGGGCAGGCCCAAGAGACCCAGTACTTC	CASSWGQAQETQYF
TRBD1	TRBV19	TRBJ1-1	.	TGTGCCAGTAGTCGACAGGGAAGTACTGAAGCTTTCTTT	CASSRQGSTEAFF
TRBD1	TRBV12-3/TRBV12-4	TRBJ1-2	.	TGTGCCAGCAGTCCAGGGGGCGTCTACACCTTC	CASSPGGVYTF
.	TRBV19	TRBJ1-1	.	TGTGCCAGTAGTATCCAGGGAGGCACTGAAGCTTTCTTT	CASSIQGGTEAFF
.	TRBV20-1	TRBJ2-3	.	TGCAGTGCCGACTACACAGATACGCAGTATTTT	CSADYTDTQYF
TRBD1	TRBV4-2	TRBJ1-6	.	TGTGCCAGCAGCCCACAGACAGGGGATAATTCACCCCTCCACTTT	CASSPQTGDNSPLHF
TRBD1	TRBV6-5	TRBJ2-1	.	TGTGCCAGCAGCCCAGACAGGGGCCCCTACAATGAGCAGTTCTTC	CASSPDRGPYNEQFF